The 19 T cell receptor beta chains listed next were all sequenced from one sample in a study of radiotherapy plus CTLA-4 blockade in lung cancer. The assay was immunoSEQ multiplex PCR, and TCRdb's table has in-frame clones only and misses some. The repertoire has some 73,000 clones, around 80% of them found once; the top ten carry 0.79%. Source: peripheral blood, taken from a patient treated with radiotherapy plus ipilimumab. These receptors were obtained from a human donor with non-small cell lung cancer who had stable disease on radiotherapy plus ipilimumab.

The chain uses TRBV11-3 and TRBJ2-7; 7 nucleotides align to TRBD1. Germline CDR1 and CDR2: SGHNT and YENEEA. The CDR3 spans 15 residues. With 1 base clipped from V and 3 bases from J, the junction kept 6 bases outside the gene matches. CDR3 sequence: CASSLGQGDLYEQYF. DNA for the CDR3: TGTGCCAGCAGCTTAGGGCAGGGGGACCTCTACGAGCAGTACTTC.

The rearrangement joins TRBV5-1 to TRBJ2-7; D is perhaps TRBD2 (6 bases). Trimming left V 3 bases short and J 7 bases short, with 11 bases between. The CDR3 contains 12 residues. In germline, CDR1 is SGHRS, CDR2 YFSETQ. The CDR3: CASSSGTREQYF. The CDR3 DNA sequence: TGCGCCAGCAGCTCCGGGACTCGGGAGCAGTACTTC.

About this clone itself: Distinct nucleotide sequences in the sample also encode this CDR3. The rearrangement links TRBV19 to TRBJ2-7; D remains ambiguous. Germline CDR1 LNHDA, CDR2 SQIVND (reference sequence). Trimming removed 3 bases from V and 1 base from J, with 7 bases in between. This CDR3 region has 13 residues. The DNA for the CDR3 is TGTGCCAGTAGTATCTCGCGGTCCTACGAGCAGTACTTC. It translates to CASSISRSYEQYF.

The count of this clone is one. The genes are TRBV7-9 and TRBJ1-2; 8 bases align to TRBD1. This CDR3 is built from 13 residues. V lost 4 bases, J lost 3 bases, and 1 base stayed unmatched. Germline V CDR1 and CDR2: SEHNR, FQNEAQ (reference sequence). The DNA of the CDR3 is TGTGCCAGCAGCTCGGACAGGGACTATGGCTACACCTTC. Translated: CASSSDRDYGYTF.

This clone was picked up a small number of times. J is TRBJ2-2 and V is TRBV19; tentative D call: TRBD1 (6 bases). Germline lookup yields CDR1 LNHDA and CDR2 SQIVND (reference sequence). The CDR3 is 14 amino acids. V lost 6 bases and J 7 bases, leaving 15 bases between the germline ends. CDR3 nucleotide sequence: TGTGCCAGTAGGAATCTGGGGGCGGTCGGGGAGCTGTTTTTT. Translated: CASRNLGAVGELFF.

The V call is TRBV28, the J call TRBJ1-5, with 7 bases matching TRBD1. The germline gives CDR1 MDHEN, CDR2 SYDVKM. V shed 4 bases, J shed 7 bases, and the junction held 13 bases outside the gene matches. There are 16 residues in the CDR3. CDR3 bases: TGTGCCAGCAGTTCTAGGCGACAGGGAGGAGGCCAGCCCCAGCATTTT. It encodes CASSSRRQGGGQPQHF.

In the case of this clone: The junction departs from the called germline gene at one end, perhaps through a read error. The chain combines TRBV10-1 with TRBJ2-2; 12 bases line up with TRBD2. Germline assignment: CDR1 WNHNN and CDR2 SYGVQD (reference sequence). The CDR3 has 18 amino acids. The CDR3 nucleotides are TGCGCCAGCATTGAGGGGCTAGCGGGGGGGTCGAACACCGGGGAGCTGTTTTTT. Translated, it gives CASIEGLAGGSNTGELFF.

The V gene is TRBV14, the J gene TRBJ2-5; 10 bases line up with TRBD1. The V and J ends lost 7 bases and 4 bases, in that order; junction bases with no gene match: 3. The CDR3 sequence is 13 residues long. Germline V lookup: CDR1 SGHDN, CDR2 FVKESK. The CDR3 spells CASNRDRGETQYF. The CDR3 nucleotides read TGTGCCAGCAACCGGGACAGGGGAGAGACCCAGTACTTC.

This chain connects TRBV7-6 to TRBJ1-1; no definite D call. Looked up from germline, CDR1 is SGHVS and CDR2 is FNYEAQ. Trimming stripped 5 bases from V and 0 bases from J, with 7 bases between. The length of the CDR3 is 13 residues. DNA of the CDR3: TGTGCCAGCAGCGGGGATGTGAACACTGAAGCTTTCTTT. Its translation is CASSGDVNTEAFF.

The J gene is TRBJ2-1, the V gene TRBV19, with D tentatively TRBD2 (5 bases). Between the trimmed V and J ends, which lost 5 bases and 7 bases, there was a span of 15 bases. The germline V gene has CDR1 LNHDA and CDR2 SQIVND (reference sequence). This CDR3 is 14 amino acids long. This CDR3 reads CASSGPRGGNEQFF. The CDR3 DNA is TGTGCCAGTAGTGGGCCTCGGGGTGGGAATGAGCAGTTCTTC.

The sample holds one count of this clone. The chain recombines TRBV5-5 with TRBJ1-2; D perhaps matches TRBD1 (5 bases). The CDR3 totals 16 residues. The V gene lost 0 bases and the J gene lost 2 bases, with 14 bases spanning the gap. The germline CDR1 and CDR2 sequences are SGHKS and YYEKEE (reference sequence). The CDR3 bases are TGTGCCAGCAGCTTGGGGGCAGGGAGTGTCAACTATGGCTACACCTTC. This translates into CASSLGAGSVNYGYTF.

The chain has TRBV18 and TRBJ1-4; D is unclear. The germline V and J ends were trimmed by 5 bases and 5 bases, with 15 bases remaining between them. The germline V gene encodes CDR1 KGHSH and CDR2 LQKENI. This CDR3 has 15 residues. CDR3 in DNA: TGTGCCAGCTCATCGTGGGCCGAGGAAAATGAAAAACTGTTTTTT. This gives the protein CASSSWAEENEKLFF. Using reference TRBV18 and TRBJ1-4 for the parts outside the CDR3, the full variable domain is NAGVMQNPRHLVRRRGQEARLRCSPMKGHSHVYWYRQLPEEGLKFMVYLQKENIIDESGMPKERFSAEFPKEGPSILRIQQVVRGDSAAYFCASSSWAEENEKLFFGSGTQLSVL.

This rearrangement joins TRBV5-6 to TRBJ1-6, with D unclear. Germline V gene data show CDR1 as SGHDT and CDR2 as YYEEEE. This CDR3 has 12 amino acids. The V end lost 0 bases, the J end lost 8 bases, and 3 bases lay between the germline ends. DNA for the CDR3: TGTGCCAGCAGCTTGGCCCATTCACCCCTCCACTTT. It encodes CASSLAHSPLHF. Drawing the rest from reference TRBV5-6 and TRBJ1-6, the complete variable domain is DAGVTQSPTHLIKTRGQQVTLRCSPKSGHDTVSWYQQALGQGPQFIFQYYEEEERQRGNFPDRFSGHQFPNYSSELNVNALLLGDSALYLCASSLAHSPLHFGNGTRLTVT.

The genes are TRBV10-3 and TRBJ1-1; 8 positions agree with TRBD1. Germline CDR1 is ENHRY and CDR2 is SYGVKD. This CDR3 is 14 amino acids long. The J segment lost 5 bases and the V segment lost 4 bases, leaving 6 bases of the junction unmatched. The CDR3 reads CAISGQGAGTEAFF. CDR3 DNA sequence: TGTGCCATCAGTGGTCAGGGGGCTGGGACTGAAGCTTTCTTT.

This chain connects TRBV18 to TRBJ2-7; 8 bases align to TRBD1. Germline V gives CDR1 KGHSH, CDR2 LQKENI. The CDR3 loop spans 14 amino acids. Trimming removed 4 bases from V and 1 base from J; junction bases left unmatched: 3. CDR3 bases: TGTGCCAGCTCACGGGACAGGAGTTCCTACGAGCAGTACTTC. Its protein is CASSRDRSSYEQYF.

The chain couples TRBV10-1 to TRBJ2-3, with 8 bases lining up with TRBD1. The CDR3 totals 14 residues. V shed 5 bases and J 4 bases; nucleotides not matched to a gene: 5. Germline lookup yields CDR1 WNHNN and CDR2 SYGVQD (reference sequence). The CDR3 bases are TGCGCCAGCAGTCAGGGGGCTTTGGCAGATACGCAGTATTTT. It translates to CASSQGALADTQYF.

The chain uses TRBV5-4 and TRBJ2-5; no definite D call. The CDR3 loop spans 15 amino acids. The V end was cut by 0 bases, the J end by 4 bases, with 13 bases between. Per germline, CDR1 SGHNT and CDR2 YYREEE (reference sequence). CDR3: CASSLAPGTGETQYF. CDR3 DNA: TGTGCCAGCAGCTTGGCCCCGGGTACGGGAGAGACCCAGTACTTC.

This clone was counted only a few times. This chain uses TRBV10-3 with TRBJ2-7; 10 bases map to TRBD1. The CDR3 has 18 residues. Germline V gene sequence: CDR1 ENHRY, CDR2 SYGVKD. The J segment lost 3 bases and the V segment lost 3 bases, leaving 14 bases of the junction unmatched. CDR3 DNA: TGTGCCATCAGTGAATACGAAAACTCCGGGACAGGGGACTACGAGCAGTACTTC. Its protein product is CAISEYENSGTGDYEQYF.

In this sample, this clone turned up a few times. The junction shows a germline mismatch at one end, possibly a read error. This chain connects TRBV6-1 to TRBJ2-7; D unclear. The CDR3 has 13 amino acids. Germline V CDR1 and CDR2: MNHNS, SASEGT. CDR3 in amino acids: CASREGSYYEQYF. CDR3 nucleotide sequence: TGTGCCAGCAGGGAAGGCAGTTACTACGAGCAGTACTTC.